This T cell receptor (beta chain) emerged from a study of cytomegalovirus exposure and HLA in healthy donors. Findings of the study overall: Some TCR beta chains (roughly 160 of them) were listed as cytomegalovirus-associated.

Comment on this clone: The antigen is not known.

V was shortened by 7 bases and J by 5 bases, with 14 bases between the two germline ends. Germline V CDR1 and CDR2: MDHEN, SYDVKM. The CDR3 sequence is 13 residues long. Amplification used 60 Vbeta primers and 13 Jbeta primers. Sequencing was performed with immunoSEQ multiplex PCR; in TCRdb, only in-frame clones are kept and a portion is missing. The sample shows some 150,000 clones, around 69% of them seen only once. The V call is TRBV28, the J call TRBJ2-5, with a tentative D call TRBD2 (7 bases). This receptor was identified in a man in his sixties in good health and CMV-seronegative. Sequenced material: PBMCs. The CDR3 bases are TGTGCCAGCACCCCGGGGGGCGGGGAGACCCAGTACTTC. Protein sequence: CASTPGGGETQYF. The complete variable domain, with remaining parts taken from reference TRBV28 and TRBJ2-5, reads DVKVTQSSRYLVKRTGEKVFLECVQDMDHENMFWYRQDPGLGLRLIYFSYDVKMKEKGDIPEGYSVSREKKERFSLILESASTNQTSMYLCASTPGGGETQYFGPGTRLLVL.